This T cell receptor beta chain is drawn from a study of blood T cell repertoires in COVID-19. Data came from immunoSEQ multiplex PCR; TCRdb stores just in-frame clones and leaves some out. Among 200,000 to 300,000 clones listed, around nine tenths were seen once. The J segment lost 8 bases and the V segment lost 5 bases, leaving 10 bases of the junction unmatched. This CDR3 has 14 amino acids. Germline CDR1 reads LGHDT; CDR2 reads YNNKEL (reference sequence). The sample was peripheral blood. V is TRBV3-1 (or the pseudogene TRBV3-2) and J is TRBJ1-2, with 8 bases identical to TRBD1. The clonotype was recovered from a man at least 80 years old with acute or convalescent COVID-19. CDR3 sequence reads: CASSSGTGPGGYTF. The CDR3 region has the DNA TGTGCCAGCAGCTCCGGGACAGGCCCGGGCGGCTACACCTTC.